Shown below are 24 T cell receptor beta chains from a single sample sequenced in a study of blood T cell repertoires in COVID-19. Assay: immunoSEQ multiplex PCR; the TCRdb copy retains only in-frame clones and omits some. Here the sample spans fewer than 300,000 clones, over 75% being singletons. Sequencing was done on a sample of peripheral blood. These receptors were taken from a human donor in a cohort sampled during active COVID-19.

This clone was seen a handful of times. The rearrangement links TRBV19 to TRBJ1-2; TRBD1 aligns across 9 bases. CDR3 length equals 14 residues. Germline V gene lookup returns CDR1 LNHDA and CDR2 SQIVND (reference sequence). Losses at the gene ends were 5 bases for V and 9 bases for J; bases not matched to a gene: 10. Written as DNA, the CDR3 is TGTGCCAGTAGTGCTGCTACAGGGGGCAGGAGCTACACCTTC. Translated, it gives CASSAATGGRSYTF.

The V and J genes are TRBV4-2 and TRBJ2-2; 11 bases line up with TRBD2. CDR1 and CDR2 from the germline V gene are LGHNA and YNFKEQ. The CDR3 runs 19 residues. J gave up 0 bases and V 1 base, and 7 bases lay outside the gene matches. The CDR3 nucleotides are TGTGCCAGCAGCCAAGCTGTTTTAGCGGGAGGGTCGAACACCGGGGAGCTGTTTTTT. Amino acids: CASSQAVLAGGSNTGELFF.

In its sample, this clone was seen once. The genes are TRBV7-9 and TRBJ1-3; no definite D call. This CDR3 contains 15 residues. V was cut by 6 bases and J by 0 bases, with 12 bases left in between. In germline, CDR1 is SEHNR, CDR2 FQNEAQ (reference sequence). CDR3: CASSSNSISGNTIYF. The CDR3 DNA reads as TGTGCCAGCAGTTCGAACAGCATCTCTGGAAACACCATATATTTT.

The CDR3 DNA sequence: TGTGCCAGCAGCTTATCGGGGGGCCCTCCCACAGATACGCAGTATTTT. Protein product: CASSLSGGPPTDTQYF. V usage is TRBV7-9 and J usage is TRBJ2-3; a weak D match, TRBD2 (7 bases). CDR1 SEHNR and CDR2 FQNEAQ come from the germline V gene (reference sequence). This CDR3 contains 16 residues. The V and J ends lost 2 bases and 2 bases respectively, with 14 bases between them.

The V call is TRBV5-1, the J call TRBJ1-1, with D perhaps matching TRBD1 (6 bases). The germline V gene has CDR1 SGHRS and CDR2 YFSETQ. Between the trimmed V and J ends, which lost 4 bases and 4 bases, there was a span of 23 bases. This CDR3 is built from 17 residues. CDR3 nucleotides: TGCGCCAGCAGCCCACGACAGGACTCTAATCTGGGCACTGAAGCTTTCTTT. As protein: CASSPRQDSNLGTEAFF.

The chain employs TRBV6-1 and TRBJ1-1, with a tentative D call TRBD1 (5 bases). Deletions cut 1 base from V and 8 bases from J, with 11 bases between. Per the germline V gene, CDR1 is MNHNS and CDR2 is SASEGT. The CDR3 loop spans 13 amino acids. The CDR3 loop reads CASSEVRDSEAFF. The CDR3 coding sequence is TGTGCCAGCAGTGAAGTCAGGGACTCGGAAGCTTTCTTT.

The chain couples TRBV11-2 to TRBJ1-3; TRBD1 agrees at 7 bases. The CDR3 totals 16 residues. The germline gives CDR1 SGHAT, CDR2 FQNNGV. Germline trimming cut 1 base from V and 4 bases from J; bases unmatched to any gene: 7. This chain's CDR3 is CASSLGTGVSGNTIYF. The DNA of the CDR3 is TGTGCCAGCAGCTTAGGCACAGGGGTCTCGGGAAACACCATATATTTT. The entire variable domain, with the rest obtained from reference TRBV11-2 and TRBJ1-3, is as follows: EAGVAQSPRYKIIEKRQSVAFWCNPISGHATLYWYQQILGQGPKLLIQFQNNGVVDDSQLPKDRFSAERLKGVDSTLKIQPAKLEDSAVYLCASSLGTGVSGNTIYFGEGSWLTVV.

The V gene is TRBV7-9, the J gene TRBJ2-1; 15 nucleotides line up with TRBD2. From germline, CDR1 is SEHNR and CDR2 FQNEAQ (reference sequence). V lost 5 bases, J lost 1 base, and 6 bases stayed unmatched. This CDR3 has 18 amino acids. The CDR3 DNA sequence: TGTGCCAGCAGCCATCGGACTAGCGGGAGGGGGTCCTACAATGAGCAGTTCTTC. It yields the protein CASSHRTSGRGSYNEQFF.

The CDR3 is CASSTPALGGQLFF. The CDR3 nucleotides read TGTGCCAGCAGTACACCCGCCCTCGGGGGGCAACTGTTTTTT. The V call is TRBV28, the J call TRBJ1-4; perhaps TRBD1 as D (6 bases). This CDR3 region has 14 residues. CDR1 is MDHEN, CDR2 SYDVKM, per germline. V gave up 5 bases and J gave up 12 bases, with 19 bases separating them.

The chain carries TRBV19 and TRBJ2-1, with 11 bases fitting TRBD2. Germline CDR1 and CDR2: LNHDA and SQIVND (reference sequence). The CDR3 runs to 16 residues. V gave up 5 bases and J gave up 2 bases; unmatched junction bases: 5. The DNA for the CDR3 is TGTGCCAGTAGTCCCCTTAGCGGGAGGGCCTACAATGAGCAGTTCTTC. This codes for CASSPLSGRAYNEQFF.

The J gene is TRBJ2-2, the V gene TRBV6-4; D is possibly TRBD2 (5 bases). Trimming removed 4 bases at V and 2 bases at J, with 8 bases between. This CDR3 has 14 amino acids. Germline CDR1 and CDR2: MRHNA and SNTAGT. CDR3 amino acids: CASSVRVNTGELFF. The CDR3 nucleotides read TGTGCCAGCAGTGTGAGGGTTAACACCGGGGAGCTGTTTTTT.

V is TRBV9 and J is TRBJ2-3; tentatively, D is TRBD2 (6 bases). In germline, CDR1 is SGDLS, CDR2 YYNGEE. V was clipped by 4 bases and J by 2 bases, with 14 bases between them. This CDR3 spans 15 amino acids. The CDR3 DNA follows: TGTGCCAGCAGCTTCCGGGACTCCCTCACAGATACGCAGTATTTT. Translating it yields CASSFRDSLTDTQYF. Complete variable domain (other parts from reference TRBV9 and TRBJ2-3): DSGVTQTPKHLITATGQRVTLRCSPRSGDLSVYWYQQSLDQGLQFLIQYYNGEERAKGNILERFSAQQFPDLHSELNLSSLELGDSALYFCASSFRDSLTDTQYFGPGTRLTVL.

The V gene is TRBV5-1, the J gene TRBJ2-3; tentative D call: TRBD2 (6 bases). The germline V and J ends were trimmed by 5 bases and 0 bases, with 13 bases remaining between them. The CDR3 consists of 15 residues. The germline gives CDR1 SGHRS, CDR2 YFSETQ. In DNA form, the CDR3 reads TGCGCCAGCAGGGGAGGCGGCCTTAGCACAGATACGCAGTATTTT. Its protein is CASRGGGLSTDTQYF.

The chain recombines TRBV7-9 with TRBJ1-2; perhaps TRBD1 as D (6 bases). Trimming took off 0 bases at V and 7 bases at J, with 15 bases between the two ends. Per germline, CDR1 SEHNR and CDR2 FQNEAQ (reference sequence). The CDR3 has 15 amino acids. CDR3 loop: CASSLATGKQSGYTF. CDR3 nucleotide sequence: TGTGCCAGCAGCTTAGCTACAGGGAAGCAGAGTGGCTACACCTTC.

The V gene is TRBV7-9, the J gene TRBJ1-3, with 8 bases matching TRBD1. Per germline, CDR1 SEHNR and CDR2 FQNEAQ (reference sequence). The CDR3 is 16 residues long. Trimming cost V 2 bases and J 2 bases; bases outside gene matches: 5. CDR3 residues: CASSLPVRGPGNTIYF. For the CDR3, the DNA is TGTGCCAGCAGCTTACCGGTCAGGGGGCCTGGAAACACCATATATTTT.

The chain combines TRBV6-6 with TRBJ1-5, with a weak D call TRBD1 (6 bases). Per the germline V gene, CDR1 is MNHNY and CDR2 is SVGAGI (reference sequence). The CDR3 runs 17 residues. Trimming shortened V by 5 bases and J by 0 bases, and 17 bases separated the two germline ends. The CDR3 nucleotides are TGTGCCAGCAGTCTATTGGGGGACATTTATAGCAATCAGCCCCAGCATTTT. Its protein product is CASSLLGDIYSNQPQHF.

The V and J genes are TRBV2 and TRBJ2-1; TRBD2 matches at 8 bases. In germline, CDR1 is SNHLY, CDR2 FYNNEI. The CDR3 sequence is 17 residues long. The J segment lost 9 bases and the V segment lost 4 bases, leaving 17 bases of the junction unmatched. The CDR3 here is CASSVGFTSGRGSEQFF. CDR3 in DNA: TGTGCCAGCAGTGTTGGGTTCACTAGCGGCAGAGGTAGTGAGCAGTTCTTC.

The CDR3 loop is CASSDPGQINTEAFF. The CDR3 region has the DNA TGTGCCAGCAGTGATCCGGGACAGATAAACACTGAAGCTTTCTTT. The V gene is TRBV6-1, the J gene TRBJ1-1, with 7 nucleotides matching TRBD1. The CDR3 contains 15 residues. V shed 3 bases and J 2 bases; nucleotides not matched to a gene: 6. In germline, CDR1 is MNHNS, CDR2 SASEGT.

The CDR3 protein is CASGTSGSRAGELFF. The CDR3 region has the DNA TGTGCCAGCGGAACTAGCGGGAGTAGGGCCGGGGAGCTGTTTTTT. The rearrangement joins TRBV28 to TRBJ2-2; 11 nucleotides align to TRBD2. Germline lookup yields CDR1 MDHEN and CDR2 SYDVKM. The ends lost 8 bases at V and 6 bases at J; junction bases unmatched: 8. The CDR3 contains 15 residues. Together with reference TRBV28 and TRBJ2-2, the CDR3 gives the full variable domain: DVKVTQSSRYLVKRTGEKVFLECVQDMDHENMFWYRQDPGLGLRLIYFSYDVKMKEKGDIPEGYSVSREKKERFSLILESASTNQTSMYLCASGTSGSRAGELFFGEGSRLTVL.

This chain uses TRBV7-2 with TRBJ2-7; 8 bases are a match to TRBD2. The germline V gene encodes CDR1 SGHTA and CDR2 FQGNSA. The CDR3 runs to 15 residues. Germline trimming cut 0 bases from V and 3 bases from J; bases unmatched to any gene: 4. CDR3 residues: CASSLATGGLYEQYF. CDR3 in DNA: TGTGCCAGCAGCTTAGCGACGGGAGGGCTCTACGAGCAGTACTTC. The variable domain in full, with the rest retrieved from reference TRBV7-2 and TRBJ2-7, is GAGVSQSPSNKVTEKGKDVELRCDPISGHTALYWYRQSLGQGLEFLIYFQGNSAPDKSGLPSDRFSAERTGGSVSTLTIQRTQQEDSAVYLCASSLATGGLYEQYFGPGTRLTVT.

The chain joins TRBV12-3 or TRBV12-4 to TRBJ2-1, with a possible D match to TRBD2 (6 bases). Trimming removed 8 bases at V and 5 bases at J, with 10 bases between. This CDR3 contains 12 residues. DNA for the CDR3: TGTGCCAGCCGGGAGTTGAACAATGAGCAGTTCTTC. Translation gives CASRELNNEQFF.

The chain joins TRBV2 to TRBJ1-5; D remains unclear. V was pared by 7 bases and J by 5 bases, with 9 bases between. The CDR3 totals 12 residues. Germline V gene lookup returns CDR1 SNHLY and CDR2 FYNNEI. CDR3 nucleotide sequence: TGTGCCAGCAACGGGGAGGATCAGCCCCAGCATTTT. Translating gives CASNGEDQPQHF.

The rearrangement joins TRBV6-5 to TRBJ2-5; D ambiguous. Trimming left V 6 bases short and J 5 bases short, with 13 bases between. Germline-derived CDR1 and CDR2 are MNHEY and SVGAGI. The CDR3 totals 13 residues. The CDR3 loop is CASRETAWETQYF. CDR3 bases: TGTGCCAGCAGGGAGACTGCGTGGGAGACCCAGTACTTC.

This clone was picked up one time. The chain uses TRBV28 and TRBJ1-2, with TRBD1 identical over 7 bases. The junction had 11 bases not matched to a gene; V was cut back by 8 bases and J by 2 bases. The CDR3 extends over 15 amino acids. The germline V gene has CDR1 MDHEN and CDR2 SYDVKM. This CDR3 is CASRGRGTDNYGYTF. The CDR3 DNA is TGTGCCAGCCGTGGCAGGGGGACGGACAACTATGGCTACACCTTC.